The 16 T cell receptor beta chains below all came from one sample that was sequenced in a study of STAT5B mutations in CD4+ large granular lymphocyte leukemia (dated by TCRdb to between 2021 and 2024). To prepare the library, the immunoSEQ multiplex PCR assay was applied. TCRdb limited this immuneACCESS table to in-frame rearrangements with V and J called. A share of clones is missing; checked studies link under half to unresolved V genes, and the rest is unexplained. For this sample the table gives about 38,000 clones, of which about 80% were detected only once. 0.55% of the sample is in the top ten clones. Sequencing input: CD4+ T cells from blood buffy coats. These receptors were collected from a human donor in good health.

V is TRBV9 and J is TRBJ2-3; D gene unclear. Germline assignment: CDR1 SGDLS and CDR2 YYNGEE. The length of the CDR3 is 15 residues. V lost 0 bases and J 0 bases, leaving 8 bases between the germline ends. For the CDR3, the DNA is TGTGCCAGCAGCGTAGGCGGCATCAGCACAGATACGCAGTATTTT. Protein product: CASSVGGISTDTQYF.

V gene TRBV6-5 combines with J gene TRBJ2-3; TRBD2 matches 9 bases. This CDR3 region has 15 residues. After removal of 3 bases from V and 3 bases from J, the junction contained 4 bases not matched to a gene. Germline V gene sequence: CDR1 MNHEY, CDR2 SVGAGI. CDR3 residues: CASSYQREATDTQYF. The CDR3, as DNA: TGTGCCAGCAGTTATCAGCGGGAGGCAACAGATACGCAGTATTTT.

The chain has TRBV14 and TRBJ2-3; D unresolved. Germline V gene data show CDR1 as SGHDN and CDR2 as FVKESK. The CDR3 covers 12 residues. V shed 1 base and J shed 8 bases, with 7 bases lying between them. The CDR3 bases are TGTGCCAGCAGCCAAGGGCCCCCTACGCAGTATTTT. This gives the protein CASSQGPPTQYF.

V gene TRBV18 combines with J gene TRBJ1-3; D gene ambiguous. CDR1 is KGHSH, CDR2 LQKENI, per germline. This CDR3 has 15 residues. V was pared by 1 base and J by 0 bases, with 7 bases between. The CDR3 DNA sequence: TGTGCCAGCTCACCACGCGCGAACTCTGGAAACACCATATATTTT. It encodes CASSPRANSGNTIYF.

V and J are TRBV7-9 and TRBJ2-3, with TRBD2 matching 7 bases. Germline V gene data show CDR1 as SEHNR and CDR2 as FQNEAQ (reference sequence). The CDR3 totals 15 residues. V was pared by 5 bases and J by 2 bases, with 7 bases of the junction left unmatched. The CDR3 DNA reads as TGTGCCAGCAGCACCAGCGGGGTTACCACAGATACGCAGTATTTT. This gives the protein CASSTSGVTTDTQYF.

The chain links TRBV15 to TRBJ2-6, with D tentatively TRBD1 or TRBD2 (5 bases each). The germline V gene has CDR1 LNHNV and CDR2 YYDKDF (reference sequence). The CDR3 is 17 amino acids. V lost 1 base to trimming and J lost 0 bases, with 10 bases between them. The chain's CDR3 is CATSRGDPLSGANVLTF. CDR3 in DNA: TGTGCCACCAGCAGAGGGGACCCCCTCTCTGGGGCCAACGTCCTGACTTTC. Full variable domain (missing parts from reference TRBV15 and TRBJ2-6): DAMVIQNPRYQVTQFGKPVTLSCSQTLNHNVMYWYQQKSSQAPKLLFHYYDKDFNNEADTPDNFQSRRPNTSFCFLDIRSPGLGDTAMYLCATSRGDPLSGANVLTFGAGSRLTVL.

This rearrangement joins TRBV6-5 to TRBJ1-2, with D unclear. Per the germline V gene, CDR1 is MNHEY and CDR2 is SVGAGI. The CDR3 runs to 13 residues. V was trimmed by 6 bases and J by 2 bases, leaving 10 bases between them. CDR3 DNA: TGTGCCAGCAGAATGGCGGGGAACTATGGCTACACCTTC. Protein product: CASRMAGNYGYTF.

The rearrangement joins TRBV4-3 to TRBJ2-1, with TRBD2 matching 9 bases. With 1 base clipped from V and 3 bases from J, the junction kept 1 base outside the gene matches. Per the germline V gene, CDR1 is LGHNA and CDR2 is YSLEER. This CDR3 is built from 15 residues. The CDR3 DNA reads as TGCGCCAGCAGCCAAGGACTAGCGGACTACAATGAGCAGTTCTTC. It codes for CASSQGLADYNEQFF.

The CDR3 DNA follows: TGCGCCAGCAGCCTGACTCCAGGGAATCGGCAGCCCCAGCATTTT. It encodes CASSLTPGNRQPQHF. The chain employs TRBV5-1 and TRBJ1-5, with D perhaps TRBD1 (5 bases). V dropped 4 bases and J dropped 7 bases, with 18 bases sitting between them. CDR1 and CDR2 (germline): SGHRS, YFSETQ. The CDR3 is made up of 15 amino acids.

The chain carries TRBV5-1 and TRBJ2-5; 14 nucleotides agree with TRBD2. The CDR3 is 17 amino acids. After removal of 2 bases from V and 5 bases from J, the junction contained 8 bases not matched to a gene. The V gene's germline CDR1 is SGHRS and CDR2 YFSETQ. Here the CDR3 DNA reads TGCGCCAGCAGCTTCGGGACTAGCGGGAGTCGGGAGGAGACCCAGTACTTC. This gives the protein CASSFGTSGSREETQYF.

This chain links TRBV5-4 with TRBJ2-7; no definite D call. The CDR3 has 16 amino acids. Trimming left V 3 bases short and J 0 bases short, with 16 bases between. Germline V gene lookup returns CDR1 SGHNT and CDR2 YYREEE (reference sequence). The CDR3 protein is CASSSDLSPNSYEQYF. CDR3 sequence (DNA): TGTGCCAGCAGCTCAGACCTTAGCCCTAACTCCTACGAGCAGTACTTC.

The sample holds a few counts of this clone. CDR3 loop: CATTRTEYSNQPQHF. Here the CDR3 DNA reads TGTGCTACGACCCGGACGGAATATAGCAATCAGCCCCAGCATTTT. The chain combines TRBV19 with TRBJ1-5; D gene ambiguous. The V gene's germline CDR1 is LNHDA and CDR2 SQIVND (reference sequence). This CDR3 contains 15 residues.

This CDR3 reads CASSLGPSGVGDTQYF. As DNA, the CDR3 is TGCGCCAGCAGCTTGGGGCCTAGCGGGGTGGGAGATACGCAGTATTTT. The chain combines TRBV5-1 with TRBJ2-3, with 9 nucleotides matching TRBD2. Trimming at V came to 0 bases and at J to 5 bases, leaving 7 bases not matched to a gene. The CDR3 has 16 residues. CDR1 and CDR2 from the germline V gene are SGHRS and YFSETQ. Filled out from reference TRBV5-1 and TRBJ2-3, the complete variable domain reads KAGVTQTPRYLIKTRGQQVTLSCSPISGHRSVSWYQQTPGQGLQFLFEYFSETQRNKGNFPGRFSGRQFSNSRSEMNVSTLELGDSALYLCASSLGPSGVGDTQYFGPGTRLTVL.

V gene TRBV19 combines with J gene TRBJ1-1; no reliable D call. CDR1 and CDR2 (germline): LNHDA, SQIVND (reference sequence). Trimming removed 1 base at V and 4 bases at J, with 10 bases between. CDR3 length equals 14 residues. CDR3 amino acids: CASSIARLGTEAFF. The CDR3 coding sequence is TGTGCCAGTAGTATAGCCCGACTGGGCACTGAAGCTTTCTTT.

The chain recombines TRBV4-1 with TRBJ2-7, with a possible D match to TRBD1 (5 bases). The CDR3 contains 15 residues. Germline CDR1 reads MGHRA; CDR2 reads YSYEKL. V lost 0 bases and J lost 0, with 9 bases in between. CDR3 DNA: TGCGCCAGCAGCCAAGAACAGGCCCTCTCCTACGAGCAGTACTTC. Translation gives CASSQEQALSYEQYF.

This clone turned up a few times. CDR3 bases: TGTGCCAGCAGTGCCAATTTTCAGGGGGTGGATGGCTACACCTTC. This codes for CASSANFQGVDGYTF. V is TRBV6-6 and J is TRBJ1-2; 7 positions agree with TRBD1. V lost 5 bases to trimming and J lost 6 bases; unmatched junction nucleotides: 12. CDR1 and CDR2 from the germline V gene are MNHNY and SVGAGI (reference sequence). The length of the CDR3 is 15 residues.